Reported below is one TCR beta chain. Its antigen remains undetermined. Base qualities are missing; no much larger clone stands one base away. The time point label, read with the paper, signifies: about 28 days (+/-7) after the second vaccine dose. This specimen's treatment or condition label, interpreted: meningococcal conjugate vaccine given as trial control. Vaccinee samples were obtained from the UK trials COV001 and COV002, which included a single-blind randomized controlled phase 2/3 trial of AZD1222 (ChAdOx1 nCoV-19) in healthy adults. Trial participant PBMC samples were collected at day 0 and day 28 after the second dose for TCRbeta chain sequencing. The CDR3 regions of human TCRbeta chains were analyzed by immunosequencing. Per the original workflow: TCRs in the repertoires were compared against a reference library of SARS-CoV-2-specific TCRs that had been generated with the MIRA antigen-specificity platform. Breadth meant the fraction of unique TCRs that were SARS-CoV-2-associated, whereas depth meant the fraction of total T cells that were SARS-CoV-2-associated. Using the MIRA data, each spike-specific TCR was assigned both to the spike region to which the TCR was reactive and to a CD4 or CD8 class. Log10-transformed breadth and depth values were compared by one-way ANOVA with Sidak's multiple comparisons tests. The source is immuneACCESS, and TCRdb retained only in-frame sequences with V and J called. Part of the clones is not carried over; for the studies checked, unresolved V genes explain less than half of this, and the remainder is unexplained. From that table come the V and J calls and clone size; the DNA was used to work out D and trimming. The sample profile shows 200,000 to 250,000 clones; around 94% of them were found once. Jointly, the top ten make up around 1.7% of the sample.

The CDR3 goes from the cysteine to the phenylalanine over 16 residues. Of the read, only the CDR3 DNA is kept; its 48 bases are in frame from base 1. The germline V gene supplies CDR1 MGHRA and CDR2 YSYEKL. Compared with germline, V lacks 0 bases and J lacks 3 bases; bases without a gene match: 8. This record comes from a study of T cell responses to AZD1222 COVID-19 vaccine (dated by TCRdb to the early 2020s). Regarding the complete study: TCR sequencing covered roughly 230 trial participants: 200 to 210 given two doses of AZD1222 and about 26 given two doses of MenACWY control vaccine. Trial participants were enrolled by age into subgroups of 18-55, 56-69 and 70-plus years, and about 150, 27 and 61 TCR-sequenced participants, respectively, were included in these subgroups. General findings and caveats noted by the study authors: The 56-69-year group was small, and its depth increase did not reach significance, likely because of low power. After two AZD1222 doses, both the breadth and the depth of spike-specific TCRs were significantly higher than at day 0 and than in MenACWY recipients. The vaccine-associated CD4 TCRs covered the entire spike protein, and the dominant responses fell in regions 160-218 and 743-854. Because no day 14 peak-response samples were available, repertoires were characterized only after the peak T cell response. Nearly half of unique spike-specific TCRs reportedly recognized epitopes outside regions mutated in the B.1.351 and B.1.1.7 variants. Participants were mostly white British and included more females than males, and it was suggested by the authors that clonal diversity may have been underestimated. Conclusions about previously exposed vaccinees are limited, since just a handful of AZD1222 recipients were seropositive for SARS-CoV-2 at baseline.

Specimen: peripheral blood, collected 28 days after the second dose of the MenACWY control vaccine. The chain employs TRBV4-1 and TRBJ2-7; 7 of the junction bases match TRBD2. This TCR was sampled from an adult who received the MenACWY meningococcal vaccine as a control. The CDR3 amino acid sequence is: CASSQETASGRYEQYF. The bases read TGCGCCAGCAGCCAAGAGACCGCTAGCGGACGCTACGAGCAGTACTTC.